The 28 T cell receptor beta chains in this list originate from one sample, sequenced in a study of control samples from healthy donors and cancer patients. The data were produced by immunoSEQ multiplex PCR, yet TCRdb's version contains in-frame clones alone and is incomplete. The sample records around 13,000 clones, approximately 95% being singletons. The sample was PBMCs. These receptors were collected from a man between 65 and 85 years old with head and neck cancer.

The chain recombines TRBV5-1 with TRBJ1-3; unclear D gene. Per the germline V gene, CDR1 is SGHRS and CDR2 is YFSETQ. The CDR3 contains 14 residues. V shed 4 bases and J shed 4 bases, with 12 bases lying between them. The chain's CDR3 is CASSPVVSGNTIYF. CDR3 DNA sequence: TGCGCCAGCAGCCCGGTAGTGTCGGGAAACACCATATATTTT.

This chain joins TRBV5-5 and TRBJ2-1; a possible D gene is TRBD1 (6 bases). Germline lookup yields CDR1 SGHKS and CDR2 YYEKEE (reference sequence). The V end was cut by 4 bases, the J end by 6 bases, with 11 bases between. This CDR3 is 13 amino acids long. CDR3 region: CASSPGQSNEQFF. The CDR3 DNA reads TGTGCCAGCAGCCCAGGACAGTCCAATGAGCAGTTCTTC.

V is TRBV2 and J is TRBJ2-7; no definite D call. Trimming took 7 bases from V and 2 from J, leaving 6 bases between them. The CDR3 runs 11 residues. Germline CDR1 is SNHLY and CDR2 is FYNNEI. Here the CDR3 DNA reads TGTGCCAGCATCTGGACCTACGAGCAGTACTTC. Protein product: CASIWTYEQYF.

Here the CDR3 reads CATSRVGPKTQYF. CDR3 DNA sequence: TGTGCCACCAGCAGAGTGGGGCCGAAGACCCAGTACTTC. The chain employs TRBV15 and TRBJ2-5; a weak D match, TRBD1 (5 bases). From germline, CDR1 is LNHNV and CDR2 YYDKDF (reference sequence). CDR3 size: 13 residues. Trimming stripped 1 base from V and 6 bases from J, with 9 bases between.

The chain employs TRBV19 and TRBJ2-1, with a weak D call TRBD1 (6 bases). Germline V lookup: CDR1 LNHDA, CDR2 SQIVND (reference sequence). V lost 5 bases, J lost 4 bases, and 6 bases lay in between. This CDR3 is 12 amino acids long. This chain's CDR3 is CASSGQYNEQFF. Written as DNA, the CDR3 is TGTGCCAGTAGTGGACAGTACAATGAGCAGTTCTTC.

Sample share makes this clone large (0.1 to 1%). The rearrangement links TRBV4-1 to TRBJ1-5, with D perhaps matching TRBD1 (6 bases). Trimming shortened V by 4 bases and J by 0 bases, and 10 bases separated the two germline ends. Germline loops: CDR1 MGHRA, CDR2 YSYEKL. CDR3 size: 15 residues. The CDR3 bases are TGCGCCAGCAGCCTCGACAGGTTTAGCAATCAGCCCCAGCATTTT. It yields the protein CASSLDRFSNQPQHF.

By sample fraction, this clone is large. V gene TRBV28 combines with J gene TRBJ2-7, with 8 bases lining up with TRBD2. CDR3 length equals 17 residues. Germline V gene sequence: CDR1 MDHEN, CDR2 SYDVKM. The trim removed 3 bases at V and 3 bases at J, leaving 13 bases unmatched. The CDR3 sequence is CASSFPIAGSTRYEQYF. CDR3 in DNA: TGTGCCAGCAGTTTCCCCATAGCGGGAAGTACCCGCTACGAGCAGTACTTC.

V gene TRBV5-4 combines with J gene TRBJ1-1, with a weak D call TRBD1 (6 bases). This CDR3 spans 16 amino acids. From germline, CDR1 is SGHNT and CDR2 YYREEE (reference sequence). Trimming stripped 4 bases from V and 1 base from J, with 17 bases between. The CDR3 sequence: CASSRINRDKNTEAFF. In nucleotides, the CDR3 is TGTGCCAGCAGCCGCATAAACCGGGACAAGAACACTGAAGCTTTCTTT.

The chain couples TRBV7-2 to TRBJ2-7; TRBD1 agrees at 10 bases. The CDR3 covers 15 residues. The germline V gene has CDR1 SGHTA and CDR2 FQGNSA. Trimming at V came to 5 bases and at J to 3 bases, leaving 7 bases not matched to a gene. CDR3 DNA sequence: TGTGCCAGCAGCCCAGCCGGGACAGGGGTCTACGAGCAGTACTTC. It encodes CASSPAGTGVYEQYF.

This chain links TRBV27 with TRBJ2-5; 9 bases agree with TRBD1. The germline CDR1 and CDR2 sequences are MNHEY and SMNVEV (reference sequence). V dropped 4 bases and J dropped 5; count of bases not matched to a gene: 8. The length of the CDR3 is 15 residues. Here the CDR3 DNA reads TGTGCCAGCAGTTCCGCCGGACAGGGGTGGGAGACCCAGTACTTC. Translating it yields CASSSAGQGWETQYF.

This chain uses TRBV28 with TRBJ2-1; D unresolved. Germline lookup yields CDR1 MDHEN and CDR2 SYDVKM. Trimming took 8 bases from V and 9 from J, leaving 20 bases between them. The CDR3 totals 14 residues. CDR3 loop: CASESSLSQSEQFF. For the CDR3, the DNA is TGTGCCAGCGAATCCTCACTGAGCCAGTCTGAGCAGTTCTTC.

A single count supports this clone. The chain has TRBV27 and TRBJ1-1, with D hard to call. V was trimmed by 7 bases and J by 3 bases, leaving 6 bases between them. The CDR3 runs 11 residues. Looked up from germline, CDR1 is MNHEY and CDR2 is SMNVEV (reference sequence). CDR3 in amino acids: CASTGYTEAFF. The CDR3 DNA reads as TGTGCCAGCACGGGGTACACTGAAGCTTTCTTT.

The chain joins TRBV28 to TRBJ1-6, with a possible D match to TRBD1 (5 bases). Trimming pared 9 bases from V and 0 bases from J, leaving 9 bases between. Germline CDR1 MDHEN, CDR2 SYDVKM. CDR3 length: 14 residues. The CDR3 is CASNQGSYNSPLHF. DNA of the CDR3: TGTGCCAGTAATCAGGGCTCCTATAATTCACCCCTCCACTTT.

This clone was found once. This chain joins TRBV18 and TRBJ1-2; no firm D call. CDR1 and CDR2 from the germline V gene are KGHSH and LQKENI. CDR3 length: 15 amino acids. V shed 2 bases and J shed 8 bases, with 18 bases lying between them. The CDR3 reads CASSPEAGGSLGYTF. The CDR3 DNA reads TGTGCCAGCTCACCAGAAGCGGGAGGGAGTTTAGGCTACACCTTC.

This chain connects TRBV24-1 to TRBJ1-6, with 11 bases matching TRBD1. Germline-derived CDR1 and CDR2 are KGHDR and SFDVKD. The CDR3 extends over 20 amino acids. After removal of 5 bases from V and 5 bases from J, the junction contained 16 bases not matched to a gene. The CDR3 spells CATSGPGQGEREDNNSPLHF. The CDR3 DNA reads as TGTGCCACCAGTGGCCCGGGACAGGGGGAGAGAGAGGATAATAATTCACCCCTCCACTTT.

Regarding this clone: Compared with germline, one end of the junction differs, possibly owing to a read error. Other nucleotide sequences from this sample produce the same CDR3. The chain employs TRBV28 and TRBJ2-7; unclear D gene. The germline V gene encodes CDR1 MDHEN and CDR2 SYDVKM. The CDR3 contains 15 residues. CDR3 sequence: CASSLGFSDSYEQYF. In DNA, the CDR3 is TGTGCTAGCAGTTTGGGCTTCAGTGACTCCTACGAGCAGTACTTC.

The V and J genes are TRBV9 and TRBJ2-3, with 9 bases fitting TRBD2. CDR1 and CDR2 from the germline V gene are SGDLS and YYNGEE. V shed 3 bases and J 2 bases; nucleotides not matched to a gene: 7. The CDR3 has 16 residues. This CDR3 reads CASSGRLAGFTDTQYF. The CDR3 DNA sequence: TGTGCCAGCAGCGGGCGGCTAGCGGGATTCACAGATACGCAGTATTTT.

V usage is TRBV7-9 and J usage is TRBJ1-2; weak D call: TRBD1 (5 bases). The germline V gene encodes CDR1 SEHNR and CDR2 FQNEAQ (reference sequence). The CDR3 sequence is 14 residues long. The V gene lost 5 bases and the J gene lost 5 bases, with 15 bases spanning the gap. CDR3 sequence: CASSPDGTFYGYTF. As DNA, the CDR3 is TGTGCCAGCAGCCCGGACGGGACTTTTTATGGCTACACCTTC.

The J gene is TRBJ1-6, the V gene TRBV9; D is undetermined. V lost 4 bases and J lost 12, with 14 bases in between. The CDR3 extends over 13 amino acids. CDR1 is SGDLS, CDR2 YYNGEE, per germline. This CDR3 is CASSPQAREPLHF. In DNA form, the CDR3 reads TGTGCCAGCAGCCCGCAGGCGCGAGAACCCCTCCACTTT. Full variable domain (rest looked up from reference TRBV9 and TRBJ1-6): DSGVTQTPKHLITATGQRVTLRCSPRSGDLSVYWYQQSLDQGLQFLIQYYNGEERAKGNILERFSAQQFPDLHSELNLSSLELGDSALYFCASSPQAREPLHFGNGTRLTVT.

V and J are TRBV3-1 (or the pseudogene TRBV3-2) and TRBJ1-2; no clear D gene. Germline CDR1 LGHDT, CDR2 YNNKEL (reference sequence). Trimming took 4 bases from V and 4 from J, leaving 16 bases between them. The CDR3 extends over 15 amino acids. This CDR3 is CASSLPGLQSYGYTF. For the CDR3, the DNA is TGTGCCAGCAGCCTCCCCGGTTTACAGTCCTATGGCTACACCTTC.

The chain links TRBV5-8 to TRBJ1-1, with 7 nucleotides matching TRBD1. The CDR3 runs 13 residues. CDR1 SGHTS and CDR2 YDEGEE come from the germline V gene. The V and J ends lost 3 bases and 12 bases, in that order; junction bases with no gene match: 11. Here the CDR3 reads CASSSDRRLGSFF. CDR3 in DNA: TGTGCCAGCAGCTCGGACAGGCGGCTGGGATCTTTCTTT.

The CDR3 DNA is TGCGCCAGCAGCTTGGGGACAGGGGAAGAAGCTTTCTTT. Protein product: CASSLGTGEEAFF. This chain joins TRBV5-1 and TRBJ1-1; 9 positions match TRBD1. The CDR3 is 13 residues long. The germline gives CDR1 SGHRS, CDR2 YFSETQ. V dropped 0 bases and J dropped 8; count of bases not matched to a gene: 2.

To note about this clone: At one boundary the junction diverges from the germline segment, which might be a read error. The J gene is TRBJ2-3, the V gene TRBV13; 8 positions agree with TRBD2. Germline-derived CDR1 and CDR2 are PRHDT and FYEKMQ (reference sequence). The CDR3 sequence is 16 residues long. The CDR3 DNA reads as TGTGCCAACAGCTTGCGCGCGGGGGGAACCACAGATACGCAGTATTTT. As protein: CANSLRAGGTTDTQYF. Looking up the rest from reference TRBV13 and TRBJ2-3 gives the full variable domain: AAGVIQSPRHLIKEKRETATLKCYPIPRHDTVYWYQQGPGQDPQFLISFYEKMQSDKGSIPDRFSAQQFSDYHSELNMSSLELGDSALYFCANSLRAGGTTDTQYFGPGTRLTVL.

The rearrangement uses TRBV12-3 or TRBV12-4 and TRBJ1-1, with D hard to call. Deletions cut 7 bases from V and 5 bases from J, with 14 bases between. This CDR3 spans 13 amino acids. The chain's CDR3 is CASMPRAGTEAFF. CDR3 coding DNA: TGTGCCAGCATGCCGAGGGCTGGGACTGAAGCTTTCTTT.

This clone was recorded a few times. The genes are TRBV4-1 and TRBJ2-2; no clear D gene. Germline-derived CDR1 and CDR2 are MGHRA and YSYEKL. There are 14 residues in the CDR3. The ends were cut back, 2 bases at V and 4 bases at J, with 8 bases in the middle. The CDR3 protein is CASSQLHFTGELFF. The CDR3 DNA sequence: TGCGCCAGCAGCCAATTGCACTTCACCGGGGAGCTGTTTTTT.

The chain carries TRBV27 and TRBJ2-5, with TRBD1 as a possible D gene (5 bases). V was cut by 4 bases and J by 1 base, with 10 bases left in between. CDR1 is MNHEY, CDR2 SMNVEV, per germline (reference sequence). The CDR3 length is 14 residues. The CDR3 DNA reads as TGTGCCAGCAGTTCCCCTGGGGCCCAAGAGACCCAGTACTTC. Its protein product is CASSSPGAQETQYF.

This clone is classed as hyperexpanded. The V and J genes are TRBV10-1 and TRBJ1-1; D not resolved. Looked up from germline, CDR1 is WNHNN and CDR2 is SYGVQD (reference sequence). This CDR3 region has 15 residues. The V end was cut by 0 bases, the J end by 5 bases, with 13 bases between. CDR3: CASSESVGFGTEAFF. CDR3 nucleotide sequence: TGCGCCAGCAGTGAGTCGGTTGGGTTTGGGACTGAAGCTTTCTTT.

The rearrangement joins TRBV7-8 to TRBJ2-3, with a weak D call TRBD2 (5 bases). Looked up from germline, CDR1 is SGHVS and CDR2 is FQNEAQ. This CDR3 contains 13 residues. Trimming removed 6 bases from V and 6 bases from J, with 13 bases in between. The CDR3 sequence is CASSRGSPDTQYF. In DNA, the CDR3 is TGTGCCAGCAGTCGCGGGTCGCCGGATACGCAGTATTTT.